A selection of T cell receptor beta chains follows, all from one sample in a study of blood T cell repertoires in COVID-19. Profiling relied on immunoSEQ multiplex PCR, and the TCRdb table lists in-frame clones only, not all of them. The data show some 98,000 clones, with approximately 79% seen just once and 9.5% to 13% held by the top ten. The sequencing sample was made of peripheral blood. The receptor set was obtained from a man aged 65 to 85 with active or convalescent COVID-19. Both conserved end residues are part of each CDR3. The order of the fields is CDR3 length, clone size, D gene, V gene, J gene, CDR3 protein, CDR3 DNA. A D gene is named only where the DNA matches it firmly. Size tells how often a clone was seen (once, few, many) or the class of an expanded clone, and some rows leave it out.

cdr3_length: 14
clone_size: NA
d_call: NA
v_call: TRBV11-2
j_call: TRBJ2-7
cdr3_aa: CASSKQLSAYEQYF
cdr3_nt: TGTGCCAGCAGCAAACAATTAAGCGCCTACGAGCAGTACTTC

cdr3_length: 14
clone_size: once
d_call: TRBD1
v_call: TRBV18
j_call: TRBJ2-7
cdr3_aa: CASSPREGAYEQYF
cdr3_nt: TGTGCCAGCTCACCACGTGAGGGGGCTTACGAGCAGTACTTC

cdr3_length: 15
clone_size: NA
d_call: NA
v_call: TRBV5-1
j_call: TRBJ2-6
cdr3_aa: CASSLLGAGANVLTF
cdr3_nt: TGCGCCAGCAGCTTATTGGGAGCTGGGGCCAACGTCCTGACTTTC

cdr3_length: 15
clone_size: NA
d_call: TRBD2
v_call: TRBV7-2
j_call: TRBJ2-1
cdr3_aa: CASSRSGGNYNEQFF
cdr3_nt: TGTGCCAGCAGTCGAAGCGGGGGGAACTACAATGAGCAGTTCTTC

cdr3_length: 15
clone_size: NA
d_call: TRBD2
v_call: TRBV5-5
j_call: TRBJ2-1
cdr3_aa: CASSTLAGAPDEQFF
cdr3_nt: TGTGCCAGCAGCACCCTAGCGGGGGCCCCGGATGAGCAGTTCTTC

cdr3_length: 16
clone_size: NA
d_call: NA
v_call: TRBV6-5
j_call: TRBJ1-1
cdr3_aa: CASSYLFRGGNTEAFF
cdr3_nt: TGTGCCAGCAGTTATTTATTTCGAGGAGGGAACACTGAAGCTTTCTTT

cdr3_length: 16
clone_size: NA
d_call: NA
v_call: TRBV4-1
j_call: TRBJ1-5
cdr3_aa: CASSPDPHGKNQPQHF
cdr3_nt: TGCGCCAGCAGCCCAGACCCCCACGGGAAGAATCAGCCCCAGCATTTT

cdr3_length: 14
clone_size: NA
d_call: NA
v_call: TRBV18
j_call: TRBJ2-7
cdr3_aa: CASSPGAGVGEQYF
cdr3_nt: TGTGCCAGCTCACCAGGGGCAGGGGTAGGCGAGCAGTACTTC

cdr3_length: 12
clone_size: NA
d_call: NA
v_call: TRBV30
j_call: TRBJ1-1
cdr3_aa: CAWRTGNTEAFF
cdr3_nt: TGTGCCTGGAGGACGGGGAACACTGAAGCTTTCTTT

cdr3_length: 14
clone_size: NA
d_call: NA
v_call: TRBV5-5
j_call: TRBJ1-1
cdr3_aa: CASSSGQLVPEAFF
cdr3_nt: TGTGCCAGCAGCAGCGGACAGCTAGTTCCGGAAGCTTTCTTT

cdr3_length: 15
clone_size: NA
d_call: TRBD1
v_call: TRBV6-5
j_call: TRBJ2-2
cdr3_aa: CASRTGGRNTGELFF
cdr3_nt: TGTGCCAGCAGGACAGGGGGAAGAAACACCGGGGAGCTGTTTTTT